The entry below describes one TCR beta chain. As yet, its antigen is unknown. The sample is drawn from a study of blood T cells in healthy people across ages. Points from the study as a whole: Older age coincided with a roughly linear decline in TCR beta diversity per million T cells.

The CDR3 runs 16 residues. CDR1 is MNHEY, CDR2 SVGAGI, per germline. V lost 6 bases to trimming and J lost 1 base, with 13 bases between them. The use of a sample-barcoded 5' primer and a J-beta primer mix characterized a second PCR of about 7 to 12 cycles. TCRdb analysed the 5' RACE reads with MiXCR anew, one entry per CDR3 protein. The sample includes nearly 800,000 distinct CDR3 sequences, approximately 25% of them seen just once. This sample also appeared in a second study, on T cells of mothers and their children. That source notes: The donors comprised about six children and their three healthy Caucasian mothers. The authors detected no persistent microchimeric T cell clones.

The sequence came from a boy aged 5-17 years in good health. V and J are TRBV6-5 and TRBJ2-6; D is perhaps TRBD2 (6 bases). Material for sequencing was blood. The CDR3 spells CASSAGTPSGANVLTF. In DNA form, the CDR3 reads TGTGCCAGCAGCGCCGGGACTCCGTCTGGGGCCAACGTCCTGACTTTC.